These T cell receptor beta chains were read from a single sample in a study of blood T cells in healthy people across ages. TCRdb re-called the 5' RACE reads with MiXCR, one entry per CDR3 protein. This table holds around 970,000 distinct CDR3 sequences, approximately 50% found once. The specimen sequenced was blood. These receptors all come from a woman between 55 and 75 years old in good health. Both conserved end residues are trimmed from each CDR3. Each record gives: V gene, J gene, D gene, CDR3 protein. The D gene is left open where the match is weak.

v_gene: TRBV12-3/TRBV12-4; j_gene: TRBJ2-3; d_gene: TRBD2; CDR3aa: ASSLAAKIGLAADTQY
v_gene: TRBV6-2/TRBV6-3; j_gene: -; d_gene: TRBD1; CDR3aa: ASSYGTGTAGEQY
v_gene: TRBV2; j_gene: TRBJ2-4; d_gene: -; CDR3aa: ASRGVLAKNIQY
v_gene: TRBV5-1; j_gene: TRBJ2-1; d_gene: -; CDR3aa: ASSHRDRSSYNEQF
v_gene: TRBV25-1; j_gene: TRBJ2-5; d_gene: TRBD2; CDR3aa: ASSDPTSGVQETQY
v_gene: TRBV9; j_gene: TRBJ1-1; d_gene: -; CDR3aa: ASSVATGSEAF
v_gene: TRBV6-5; j_gene: TRBJ1-1; d_gene: -; CDR3aa: ASSYKRPQNTEAF
v_gene: TRBV5-1; j_gene: TRBJ2-2; d_gene: TRBD1; CDR3aa: ASSPHLTGEESAGELF
v_gene: TRBV11-2; j_gene: TRBJ1-2; d_gene: TRBD1; CDR3aa: ASSVQGARGYT
v_gene: TRBV4-1; j_gene: TRBJ2-7; d_gene: -; CDR3aa: ASSHAGTNYEQY
v_gene: TRBV29-1; j_gene: TRBJ2-5; d_gene: TRBD2; CDR3aa: SAQTSGEQETQY
v_gene: TRBV11-2; j_gene: TRBJ2-3; d_gene: -; CDR3aa: ASSSSDMQY
v_gene: TRBV27; j_gene: TRBJ2-3; d_gene: TRBD2; CDR3aa: ASTLRGGQGDTQY
v_gene: TRBV10-2; j_gene: TRBJ2-1; d_gene: TRBD2; CDR3aa: ASRTSGDYNEQF
v_gene: TRBV11-1; j_gene: TRBJ2-5; d_gene: TRBD2; CDR3aa: ASSLLPSGRLYNEQY
v_gene: TRBV27; j_gene: TRBJ2-1; d_gene: -; CDR3aa: ASSFVGGVGGNEQF
v_gene: TRBV4-1; j_gene: -; d_gene: -; CDR3aa: ASSQGSGPFEQY
v_gene: TRBV14; j_gene: TRBJ2-6; d_gene: -; CDR3aa: ASSLRRVLGSGANVLT
v_gene: TRBV7-6; j_gene: TRBJ2-6; d_gene: -; CDR3aa: ASSLLQGSHSGANVLT
v_gene: TRBV20-1; j_gene: TRBJ1-1; d_gene: -; CDR3aa: SAGSGDGGSTEAF
v_gene: TRBV12-3/TRBV12-4; j_gene: TRBJ1-2; d_gene: TRBD1; CDR3aa: ASSLEVGQPNYGYT
v_gene: TRBV6-6; j_gene: TRBJ1-2; d_gene: TRBD1; CDR3aa: ASSYFTGGGYT
v_gene: TRBV2; j_gene: TRBJ1-2; d_gene: -; CDR3aa: ASIQRFYYGYT
v_gene: TRBV20-1; j_gene: TRBJ2-1; d_gene: -; CDR3aa: SAWKVVSNEQF
v_gene: TRBV6-2/TRBV6-3; j_gene: -; d_gene: -; CDR3aa: ASEKQDTYEQY
v_gene: TRBV2; j_gene: -; d_gene: TRBD1; CDR3aa: ASSEARAGGEQY
v_gene: TRBV5-1; j_gene: TRBJ1-4; d_gene: -; CDR3aa: ASSLEGAVTNEKLF
v_gene: TRBV29-1; j_gene: TRBJ1-4; d_gene: -; CDR3aa: SANRADEKLF
v_gene: TRBV20-1; j_gene: TRBJ2-3; d_gene: -; CDR3aa: SARENTDTQY
v_gene: TRBV20-1; j_gene: TRBJ2-1; d_gene: -; CDR3aa: SASDHEQF
v_gene: TRBV20-1; j_gene: TRBJ2-1; d_gene: TRBD1; CDR3aa: SARGDSLSIGEQF
v_gene: TRBV4-2; j_gene: TRBJ2-1; d_gene: TRBD2; CDR3aa: ASSQGLANKEQF
v_gene: TRBV4-2; j_gene: TRBJ1-2; d_gene: -; CDR3aa: ASSQEVSRALYGYT
v_gene: TRBV7-3; j_gene: TRBJ2-2; d_gene: TRBD1; CDR3aa: ASSLQGVPNTGELF
v_gene: TRBV10-2; j_gene: TRBJ2-3; d_gene: -; CDR3aa: AQREASTDTQY
v_gene: TRBV28; j_gene: TRBJ2-7; d_gene: TRBD2; CDR3aa: ASSLELAGGRNEQY
v_gene: TRBV5-1; j_gene: TRBJ1-2; d_gene: -; CDR3aa: ASSGEFSGYT
v_gene: TRBV6-5; j_gene: -; d_gene: -; CDR3aa: ASSTPGLLAEQY
v_gene: TRBV4-2; j_gene: TRBJ2-7; d_gene: -; CDR3aa: ASSQDLGAYEQY
v_gene: TRBV6-5; j_gene: TRBJ1-6; d_gene: -; CDR3aa: ASSYGQGGSPLH
v_gene: TRBV6-1; j_gene: TRBJ2-2; d_gene: -; CDR3aa: ASSETGTRRGELF
v_gene: TRBV7-6; j_gene: TRBJ2-5; d_gene: -; CDR3aa: ASSLAHPRETQY